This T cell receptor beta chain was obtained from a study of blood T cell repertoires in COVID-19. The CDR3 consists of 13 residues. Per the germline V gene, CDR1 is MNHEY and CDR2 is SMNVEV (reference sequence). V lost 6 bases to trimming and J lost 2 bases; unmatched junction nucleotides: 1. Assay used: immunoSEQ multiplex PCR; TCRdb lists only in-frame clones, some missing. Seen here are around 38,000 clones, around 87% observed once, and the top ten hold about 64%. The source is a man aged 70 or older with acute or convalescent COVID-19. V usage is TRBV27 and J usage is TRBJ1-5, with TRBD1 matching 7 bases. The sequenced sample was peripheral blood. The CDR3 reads CASRGTGNQPQHF. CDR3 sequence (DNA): TGTGCCAGCAGGGGGACAGGCAATCAGCCCCAGCATTTT.